The next 10 T cell receptor beta chains were all read from a single sample in a study of T cells in Graves' hyperthyroidism and ophthalmopathy. The CDR3 regions of TCR beta were amplified from RNA transcripts. The HTBI primer set was used in a first-round RT-PCR of the TCR CDR3. MiXCR, applied by TCRdb to the multiplex PCR reads, yields one record per CDR3 protein. The data show under 450,000 distinct CDR3 sequences, 15% to 19% seen once. Sample: blood. The receptors were sampled from a woman aged 18-35 years with Graves' hyperthyroidism.

In its sample, this clonotype was seen many times. V gene TRBV20-1 combines with J gene TRBJ2-5, with D possibly being TRBD1 (5 bases). Germline lookup yields CDR1 DFQATT and CDR2 SNEGSKA (reference sequence). This CDR3 spans 13 amino acids. As DNA, the CDR3 is TGCGGCCAGGCGAGGCAGGGCTGGGAGACCCAGTACTTC. This sequence encodes CGQARQGWETQYF.

This clonotype was recorded many times. The chain is built from TRBV20-1 and TRBJ2-7; D gene ambiguous. V gave up 2 bases and J gave up 2 bases, with 19 bases separating them. The length of the CDR3 is 16 residues. The germline V gene encodes CDR1 DFQATT and CDR2 SNEGSKA (reference sequence). The CDR3 region is CSARHYPGLITYEQYF. The CDR3 nucleotides read TGCAGTGCTAGACACTACCCGGGCCTTATTACCTACGAGCAGTACTTC.

The V and J genes are TRBV20-1 and TRBJ1-2, with D unclear. The CDR3 covers 13 residues. Trimming cost V 6 bases and J 2 bases, with 13 bases left between them. Germline CDR1 is DFQATT and CDR2 is SNEGSKA (reference sequence). The CDR3 protein is CSARDPINYGYTF. The CDR3 coding sequence is TGCAGTGCGCGAGACCCCATCAACTATGGCTACACCTTC.

This clonotype was counted ten times or more. The rearrangement joins TRBV9 to TRBJ2-5, with 7 positions matching TRBD1. CDR1 and CDR2 from the germline V gene are SGDLS and YYNGEE. With 0 bases clipped from V and 3 bases from J, the junction kept 5 bases outside the gene matches. The length of the CDR3 is 15 residues. CDR3 nucleotides: TGTGCCAGCAGCGTAGATACAGGGGAAAAAGAGACCCAGTACTTC. Protein product: CASSVDTGEKETQYF.

This clonotype was counted a few times. The CDR3 is CSARDFRDRRNTIYF. The DNA of the CDR3 is TGCAGTGCTAGAGATTTCAGGGATCGTCGAAACACCATATATTTT. This sequence joins TRBV20-1 and TRBJ1-3; possibly TRBD1 for D (5 bases). Germline assignment: CDR1 DFQATT and CDR2 SNEGSKA (reference sequence). The CDR3 runs 15 residues. The V gene lost 0 bases and the J gene lost 5 bases, with 14 bases spanning the gap.

This clonotype was observed a handful of times. This chain uses TRBV5-6 with TRBJ2-5, with 8 bases identical to TRBD2. Germline CDR1 and CDR2: SGHDT and YYEEEE. The CDR3 extends over 14 amino acids. The V segment lost 4 bases and the J segment 5 bases; nucleotides outside the gene matches: 7. The CDR3 DNA is TGTGCCAGCAGCCGAGCGGGAGTGGGTGAGACCCAGTACTTC. It translates to CASSRAGVGETQYF.

This clonotype was seen a handful of times. This chain joins TRBV28 and TRBJ1-2; D not certain. The CDR3 is made up of 12 amino acids. Trimming left V 1 base short and J 1 base short, with 1 base between. Per the germline V gene, CDR1 is MDHEN and CDR2 is SYDVKM. This CDR3 reads CASSLFNYGYTF. CDR3 coding DNA: TGTGCCAGCAGTTTATTTAACTATGGCTACACCTTC.

The V and J genes are TRBV28 and TRBJ1-4, with unresolved D. Between the trimmed V and J ends, which lost 7 bases and 0 bases, there was a span of 15 bases. Germline V lookup: CDR1 MDHEN, CDR2 SYDVKM. This CDR3 is 16 amino acids long. CDR3 protein: CASNNWLRATNEKLFF. The DNA of the CDR3 is TGTGCCAGCAATAATTGGCTTCGTGCAACTAATGAAAAACTGTTTTTT.

This clonotype was seen a few times. This chain uses TRBV29-1 with TRBJ2-7; 9 nucleotides match TRBD2. The V gene end was trimmed by 4 bases and the J gene end by 3 bases; junction bases not matched to a gene: 4. Per germline, CDR1 SQVTM and CDR2 ANQGSEA. CDR3 length: 13 residues. Here the CDR3 DNA reads TGCAGCGTTGCGCGGGGGGGTAGCTACGAGCAGTACTTC. Its protein is CSVARGGSYEQYF.

This chain connects TRBV5-1 to TRBJ1-6; D is perhaps TRBD1 (5 bases). The ends were cut back, 4 bases at V and 8 bases at J, with 16 bases in the middle. This CDR3 is 15 amino acids long. Germline V gene lookup returns CDR1 SGHRS and CDR2 YFSETQ. CDR3 in DNA: TGCGCCAGCAGCCCGGCCGGACAAATTCATTCACCCCTCCACTTT. Translated, it gives CASSPAGQIHSPLHF.